This T cell receptor (beta chain) was sequenced during a study of CD8 T cells in ankylosing spondylitis. Germline CDR1 is MNHEY and CDR2 is SMNVEV (reference sequence). The J segment lost 7 bases and the V segment lost 6 bases, leaving 14 bases of the junction unmatched. The CDR3 is 17 residues long. In the case of this clonotype: Its antigen is currently unknown.

Study conclusions and caveats: Significant enrichment of disease-linked clones was reportedly seen in matched ankylosing spondylitis synovial fluid.

TCRdb re-analysed the 5' RACE reads in MiXCR, keeping a single row per CDR3 protein. Counted here are hundreds of thousands of distinct CDR3 sequences, roughly 22% occurring once; the ten biggest clones make up roughly 14%. Sequencing was carried out using blood, either unsorted or a sorted T cell fraction (not recorded which). The chain couples TRBV27 to TRBJ2-3; 12 nucleotides line up with TRBD2. This TCR came from a male donor with ankylosing spondylitis or in good health (not recorded which). CDR3 bases: TGTGCCAGCAGGACGACTAGCGGGGGCTCTAAACTGAATACGCAGTATTTT. Amino acids: CASRTTSGGSKLNTQYF.